These T cell receptor beta chains were read from a single sample in a study of OX40 agonist ivuxolimab in advanced cancers. Using immunoSEQ multiplex PCR, the repertoire was profiled, and TCRdb retains in-frame clones only, with some absent. The sample holds under 95,000 clones; more than 70% are singletons and the top ten take roughly 0.17%. The specimen was CD4+ or CD8+ T cells sorted from blood, collected in a trial of the OX40 agonist ivuxolimab. These TCRs come from an adult with an advanced solid tumor such as melanoma, head and neck, liver or kidney cancer. The CDR3 runs from the conserved cysteine through the conserved F or W. The order of the fields is V gene, clone size, J gene, D gene, CDR3 DNA, CDR3 protein. A D gene is named only where the DNA matches it firmly. Expanded clones are given a class, and other clones once, few, many or no size at all.

TRBV18	-	TRBJ2-3	-	TGTGCCAGCTCACTTAACGGTGCAGATACGCAGTATTTT	CASSLNGADTQYF
TRBV7-9	-	TRBJ1-6	-	TGTGCCAGCAGCTTAGACGGGGGCGACGGTTCACCCCTCCACTTT	CASSLDGGDGSPLHF
TRBV6-1	-	TRBJ2-3	TRBD2	TGTGCCAGCAGTGAAGCGGCGGGAGCCAGAGATACGCAGTATTTT	CASSEAAGARDTQYF
TRBV5-1	-	TRBJ1-4	-	TGCGCCAGCAGCCCCACCGGGACCGCGAATGAAAAACTGTTTTTT	CASSPTGTANEKLFF
TRBV7-8	-	TRBJ1-2	-	TGTGCCAGCAGCCCGACAGGAACCTATGGCTACACCTTC	CASSPTGTYGYTF
TRBV19	-	TRBJ1-2	TRBD1	TGTGCCAGTAGTCTACGTGGGACAGGGGTGGGCTACACCTTC	CASSLRGTGVGYTF
TRBV9	-	TRBJ2-7	TRBD1	TGTGCCAGCAGCTCAACCCAGGGGGCTCGGGAGCAGTACTTC	CASSSTQGAREQYF
TRBV19	few	TRBJ2-3	-	TGTGCCAGTAGTATAGATAGGGGCTCAGGTACGCAGTATTTT	CASSIDRGSGTQYF
TRBV30	-	TRBJ1-2	-	TGTGCCTGGAGTGCCGGGACGGCCGATGGCTACACCTTC	CAWSAGTADGYTF
TRBV30	once	TRBJ1-5	-	TGTGCCTGGACCCCTGGGAGCAATCAGCCCCAGCATTTT	CAWTPGSNQPQHF
TRBV19	-	TRBJ1-4	TRBD1	TGTGCCACCCGACAGGGGGCTAATGAAAAACTGTTTTTT	CATRQGANEKLFF
TRBV18	once	TRBJ1-1	-	TGTGCCAGCTCACCGCGGATGGGGTACGGGGACACTGAAGCTTTCTTT	CASSPRMGYGDTEAFF
TRBV18	-	TRBJ2-3	-	TGTGCCAGCTCCGCATGGGGCGCCAGCACAGATACGCAGTATTTT	CASSAWGASTDTQYF
TRBV7-9	-	TRBJ1-2	-	TGTGCCAGCAGCCTCGGTCTGGGAGGCTACACCTTC	CASSLGLGGYTF
TRBV5-4	-	TRBJ1-4	TRBD1	TGTGCCAGCAGCTTCGTGGGGGACAGCGAAAGGGGAAAACTGTTTTTT	CASSFVGDSERGKLFF